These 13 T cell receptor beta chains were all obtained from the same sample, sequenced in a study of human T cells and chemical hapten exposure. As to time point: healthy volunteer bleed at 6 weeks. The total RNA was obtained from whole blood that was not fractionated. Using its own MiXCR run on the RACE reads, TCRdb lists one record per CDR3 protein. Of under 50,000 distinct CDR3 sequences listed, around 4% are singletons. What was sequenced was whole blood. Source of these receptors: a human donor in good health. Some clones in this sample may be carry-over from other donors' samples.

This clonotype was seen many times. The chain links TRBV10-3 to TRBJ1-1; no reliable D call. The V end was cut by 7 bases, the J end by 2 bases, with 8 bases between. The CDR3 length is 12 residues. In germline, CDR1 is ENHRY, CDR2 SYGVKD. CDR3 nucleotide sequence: TGTGCCATCAAACAGCCCAACACTGAAGCTTTCTTT. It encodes CAIKQPNTEAFF.

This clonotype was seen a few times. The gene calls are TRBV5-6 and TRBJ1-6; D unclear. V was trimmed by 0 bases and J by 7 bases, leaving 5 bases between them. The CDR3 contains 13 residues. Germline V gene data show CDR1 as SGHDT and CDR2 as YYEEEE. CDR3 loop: CASSLVRNSPLHF. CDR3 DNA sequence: TGTGCCAGCAGCTTGGTTAGGAATTCACCCCTCCACTTT.

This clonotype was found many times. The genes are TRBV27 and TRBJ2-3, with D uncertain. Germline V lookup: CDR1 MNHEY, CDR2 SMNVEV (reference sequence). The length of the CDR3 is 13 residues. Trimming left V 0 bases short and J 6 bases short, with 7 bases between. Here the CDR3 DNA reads TGTGCCAGCAGTTTATCGAGGAAGGATACGCAGTATTTT. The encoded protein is CASSLSRKDTQYF.

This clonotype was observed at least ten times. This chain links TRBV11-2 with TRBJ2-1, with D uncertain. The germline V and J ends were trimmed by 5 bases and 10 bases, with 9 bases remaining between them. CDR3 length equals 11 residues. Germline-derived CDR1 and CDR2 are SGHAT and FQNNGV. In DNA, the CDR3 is TGTGCCAGCAGCCCCCAGATCGAGCAGTTCTTC. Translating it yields CASSPQIEQFF. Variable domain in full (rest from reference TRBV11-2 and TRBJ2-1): EAGVAQSPRYKIIEKRQSVAFWCNPISGHATLYWYQQILGQGPKLLIQFQNNGVVDDSQLPKDRFSAERLKGVDSTLKIQPAKLEDSAVYLCASSPQIEQFFGPGTRLTVL.

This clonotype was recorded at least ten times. This chain's CDR3 is CASSADRGRTEAFF. The CDR3 DNA reads TGTGCCAGCAGTGCTGACAGGGGGAGGACTGAAGCTTTCTTT. The chain recombines TRBV6-1 with TRBJ1-1, with 9 positions matching TRBD1. The CDR3 spans 14 residues. The germline V gene has CDR1 MNHNS and CDR2 SASEGT. The V and J ends lost 4 bases and 5 bases, in that order; junction bases with no gene match: 5.

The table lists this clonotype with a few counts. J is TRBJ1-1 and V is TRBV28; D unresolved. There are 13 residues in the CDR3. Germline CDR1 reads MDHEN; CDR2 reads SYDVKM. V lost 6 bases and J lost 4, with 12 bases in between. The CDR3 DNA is TGTGCCAGCAGACTTGGGAGTGGCACTGAAGCTTTCTTT. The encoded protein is CASRLGSGTEAFF.

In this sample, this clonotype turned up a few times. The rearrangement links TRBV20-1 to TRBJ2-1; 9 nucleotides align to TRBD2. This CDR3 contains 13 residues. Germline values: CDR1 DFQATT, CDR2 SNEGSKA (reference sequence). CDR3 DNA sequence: TGCAGCCCATCGGGACTAGCAAACAATGAGCAGTTCTTC. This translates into CSPSGLANNEQFF.

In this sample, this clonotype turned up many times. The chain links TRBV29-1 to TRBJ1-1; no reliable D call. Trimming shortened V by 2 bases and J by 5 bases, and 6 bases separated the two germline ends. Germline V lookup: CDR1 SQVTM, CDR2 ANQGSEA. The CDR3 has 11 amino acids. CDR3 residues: CSVEWDTEAFF. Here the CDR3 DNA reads TGCAGCGTTGAATGGGATACTGAAGCTTTCTTT.

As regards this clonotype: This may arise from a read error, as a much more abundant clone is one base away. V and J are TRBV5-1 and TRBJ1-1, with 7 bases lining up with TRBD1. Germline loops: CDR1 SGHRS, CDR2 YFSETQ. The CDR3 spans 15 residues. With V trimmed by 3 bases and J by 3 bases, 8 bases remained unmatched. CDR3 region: CASSYRDSSDTEAFF. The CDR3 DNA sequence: TGCGCCAGCAGCTACCGGGACAGCAGTGACACTGAAGCTTTCTTT.

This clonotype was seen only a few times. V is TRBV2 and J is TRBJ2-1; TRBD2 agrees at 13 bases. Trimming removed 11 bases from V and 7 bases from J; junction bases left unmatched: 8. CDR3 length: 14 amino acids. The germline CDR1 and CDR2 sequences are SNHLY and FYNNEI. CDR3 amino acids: CAGRTSGSWNEQFF. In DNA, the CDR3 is TGTGCCGGTCGGACTAGCGGGAGCTGGAATGAGCAGTTCTTC.

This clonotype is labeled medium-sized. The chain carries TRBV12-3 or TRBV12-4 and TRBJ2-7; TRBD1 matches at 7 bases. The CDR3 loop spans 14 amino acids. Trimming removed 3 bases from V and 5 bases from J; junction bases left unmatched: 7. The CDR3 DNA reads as TGTGCCAGCAGTTTTGGTTACAGGGGCAACGAGCAGTACTTC. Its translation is CASSFGYRGNEQYF.

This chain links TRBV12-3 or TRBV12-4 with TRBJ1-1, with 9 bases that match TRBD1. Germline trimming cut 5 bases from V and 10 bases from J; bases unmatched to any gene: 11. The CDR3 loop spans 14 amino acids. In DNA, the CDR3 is TGTGCCAGCAGTCCCGGGACAGGGCCCCGTGGAGCTTTCTTT. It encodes CASSPGTGPRGAFF.

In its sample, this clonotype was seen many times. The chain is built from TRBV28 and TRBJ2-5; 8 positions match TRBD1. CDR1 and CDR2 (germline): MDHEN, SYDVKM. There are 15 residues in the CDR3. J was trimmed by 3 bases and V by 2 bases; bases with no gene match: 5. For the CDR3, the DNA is TGTGCCAGCAGTTTACCAGGGGGCCGGGAAGAGACCCAGTACTTC. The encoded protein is CASSLPGGREETQYF.